This entry lists 22 T cell receptor beta chains sequenced from one sample in a study of identifying expanded T cells in peripheral blood. Only in-frame clones appear in the TCRdb table, and some are missing; sequencing was by immunoSEQ multiplex PCR. The table shows about 85,000 clones, with more than 75% occurring only once. Specimen: blood. These TCRs come from a person between 18 and 75 years old in good health.

The chain recombines TRBV9 with TRBJ2-1; TRBD2 agrees at 12 bases. The V segment lost 2 bases and the J segment 7 bases; nucleotides outside the gene matches: 4. This CDR3 is built from 15 residues. Germline CDR1 is SGDLS and CDR2 is YYNGEE. The CDR3 DNA reads TGTGCCAGCAGCGTGCGGACTAGCGGGGCTAATGAGCAGTTCTTC. Translating it yields CASSVRTSGANEQFF.

Turning to this clone: At one end the junction does not follow the germline gene, possibly because of a read error. The chain couples TRBV5-1 to TRBJ2-7; 8 bases match TRBD1. This CDR3 has 13 amino acids. Per germline, CDR1 SGHRS and CDR2 YFSETQ. CDR3 in amino acids: CASSSPPGQGKVF. In DNA form, the CDR3 reads TGCGCCAGCAGCTCCCCCCCCGGACAGGGTAAGGTCTTC.

The gene calls are TRBV9 and TRBJ1-4; D is undetermined. The germline V gene encodes CDR1 SGDLS and CDR2 YYNGEE. V was pared by 0 bases and J by 7 bases, with 13 bases between. The CDR3 extends over 15 amino acids. CDR3 protein: CASSVAGQPGEKLFF. The DNA for the CDR3 is TGTGCCAGCAGCGTAGCTGGGCAGCCGGGTGAAAAACTGTTTTTT.

The rearrangement joins TRBV28 to TRBJ2-1; D unresolved. The CDR3 is 15 amino acids. Germline values: CDR1 MDHEN, CDR2 SYDVKM. V lost 4 bases and J lost 7, with 17 bases in between. The CDR3: CASSSPVTWANEQFF. The CDR3 bases are TGTGCCAGCAGTTCGCCCGTAACGTGGGCTAATGAGCAGTTCTTC. The whole variable domain, remainder taken from reference TRBV28 and TRBJ2-1, is DVKVTQSSRYLVKRTGEKVFLECVQDMDHENMFWYRQDPGLGLRLIYFSYDVKMKEKGDIPEGYSVSREKKERFSLILESASTNQTSMYLCASSSPVTWANEQFFGPGTRLTVL.

V and J are TRBV6-6 and TRBJ1-6; tentative D call: TRBD1 (6 bases). Germline values: CDR1 MNHNY, CDR2 SVGAGI (reference sequence). The CDR3 has 13 amino acids. V lost 5 bases and J lost 13, with 15 bases in between. CDR3 DNA: TGTGCCAGCAGTGGGCAGGGGTCCGTCCCCCTCCACTTT. This translates into CASSGQGSVPLHF.

Regarding this clone: Other DNA sequences in this sample translate to the same CDR3. The genes are TRBV7-9 and TRBJ1-1, with D unclear. Trimming removed 6 bases at V and 2 bases at J, with 4 bases between. Germline CDR1 reads SEHNR; CDR2 reads FQNEAQ (reference sequence). The CDR3 length is 11 residues. CDR3 sequence (DNA): TGTGCCAGCAGGGGTAACACTGAAGCTTTCTTT. Its translation is CASRGNTEAFF.

The chain recombines TRBV19 with TRBJ2-7; TRBD1 might be the D (6 bases). Per germline, CDR1 LNHDA and CDR2 SQIVND (reference sequence). CDR3 length: 14 amino acids. Trimming stripped 5 bases from V and 2 bases from J, with 13 bases between. The CDR3 nucleotides are TGTGCCAGTAGTTCCCCGGGACACACCTACGAGCAGTACTTC. Its protein product is CASSSPGHTYEQYF.

The CDR3 is CASSQSQGNTIYF. CDR3 nucleotide sequence: TGCGCCAGCAGCCAGTCACAGGGAAACACCATATATTTT. The J gene is TRBJ1-3, the V gene TRBV4-3; D gene uncertain. Per the germline V gene, CDR1 is LGHNA and CDR2 is YSLEER. This CDR3 has 13 residues. V was trimmed by 3 bases and J by 4 bases, leaving 7 bases between them.

The CDR3 loop is CASSWTDTQYF. The CDR3 nucleotides read TGTGCCAGCAGCTGGACAGATACGCAGTATTTT. The chain combines TRBV5-5 with TRBJ2-3; no definite D call. This CDR3 has 11 amino acids. V shed 3 bases and J shed 3 bases, with 2 bases lying between them. From germline, CDR1 is SGHKS and CDR2 YYEKEE (reference sequence).

V usage is TRBV2 and J usage is TRBJ1-5; D ambiguous. The CDR3 loop spans 14 amino acids. V was cut by 5 bases and J by 0 bases, with 8 bases left in between. Germline CDR1 and CDR2: SNHLY and FYNNEI. CDR3: CASSRQGSNQPQHF. The DNA for the CDR3 is TGTGCCAGCAGTCGGCAAGGTAGCAATCAGCCCCAGCATTTT.

This clone was counted once. V and J are TRBV29-1 and TRBJ1-1; D remains ambiguous. Per the germline V gene, CDR1 is SQVTM and CDR2 is ANQGSEA. The CDR3 is made up of 13 amino acids. The V and J ends lost 7 bases and 2 bases respectively, with 14 bases between them. CDR3 loop: CSAGRPVNTEAFF. The CDR3, as DNA: TGCAGCGCTGGCAGGCCAGTCAACACTGAAGCTTTCTTT. The full variable domain, in which reference TRBV29-1 and TRBJ1-1 provide the parts outside the CDR3, is SAVISQKPSRDICQRGTSLTIQCQVDSQVTMMFWYRQQPGQSLTLIATANQGSEATYESGFVIDKFPISRPNLTFSTLTVSNMSPEDSSIYLCSAGRPVNTEAFFGQGTRLTVV.

V is TRBV19 and J is TRBJ1-2, with D perhaps TRBD1 (5 bases). The CDR3 loop spans 12 amino acids. V was trimmed by 11 bases and J by 3 bases, leaving 13 bases between them. CDR1 is LNHDA, CDR2 SQIVND, per germline (reference sequence). The CDR3 region is CAVRGAHYGYTF. The CDR3 DNA is TGTGCCGTACGAGGGGCGCACTATGGCTACACCTTC.

The chain links TRBV2 to TRBJ1-6; a possible D gene is TRBD1 (5 bases). Germline V gene data show CDR1 as SNHLY and CDR2 as FYNNEI. V gave up 8 bases and J gave up 8 bases, with 13 bases separating them. The CDR3 is 13 amino acids. CDR3 in amino acids: CASLTGGDSPLHF. The CDR3 region has the DNA TGTGCCAGCCTCACCGGGGGGGATTCACCCCTCCACTTT.

The chain carries TRBV28 and TRBJ1-2; weak D call: TRBD1 (5 bases). V was clipped by 1 base and J by 1 base, with 16 bases between them. Germline V lookup: CDR1 MDHEN, CDR2 SYDVKM. This CDR3 has 17 amino acids. The CDR3: CASSLLGAGSNNYGYTF. CDR3 sequence (DNA): TGTGCCAGCAGTTTATTAGGCGCAGGGTCGAATAACTATGGCTACACCTTC.

V and J are TRBV7-9 and TRBJ2-1; weak D call: TRBD2 (6 bases). The CDR3 is 14 residues long. Looked up from germline, CDR1 is SEHNR and CDR2 is FQNEAQ (reference sequence). V was trimmed by 5 bases and J by 8 bases, leaving 16 bases between them. The CDR3 DNA is TGTGCCAGCAGCCTACTAGCTTCAAGGTATGAGCAGTTCTTC. Protein sequence: CASSLLASRYEQFF.

The gene calls are TRBV25-1 and TRBJ1-1, with D unclear. CDR1 MGHDK and CDR2 SYGVNS come from the germline V gene. Trimming shortened V by 2 bases and J by 7 bases, and 11 bases separated the two germline ends. This CDR3 has 13 residues. CDR3 loop: CASSEEGRLEAFF. In DNA form, the CDR3 reads TGTGCCAGCAGTGAAGAAGGACGGCTTGAAGCTTTCTTT. The full variable domain, in which reference TRBV25-1 and TRBJ1-1 provide the parts outside the CDR3, is EADIYQTPRYLVIGTGKKITLECSQTMGHDKMYWYQQDPGMELHLIHYSYGVNSTEKGDLSSESTVSRIRTEHFPLTLESARPSHTSQYLCASSEEGRLEAFFGQGTRLTVV.

The chain uses TRBV5-6 and TRBJ2-7; 7 bases line up with TRBD2. Losses at the gene ends were 5 bases for V and 0 bases for J; bases not matched to a gene: 11. CDR3 size: 16 residues. Germline CDR1 and CDR2: SGHDT and YYEEEE. CDR3 in amino acids: CASSYLGGGPSYEQYF. CDR3 in DNA: TGTGCCAGCAGTTACTTGGGCGGGGGTCCCTCCTACGAGCAGTACTTC.

The chain carries TRBV27 and TRBJ2-7; TRBD1 is a possible D gene (6 bases). This CDR3 region has 15 residues. Trimming shortened V by 8 bases and J by 8 bases, and 25 bases separated the two germline ends. CDR1 and CDR2 from the germline V gene are MNHEY and SMNVEV (reference sequence). For the CDR3, the DNA is TGTGCCAGCGCCTCCATACTGGGACAATCTACGCAGCAGTACTTC. Translating gives CASASILGQSTQQYF.

The V and J genes are TRBV7-6 and TRBJ1-5; 9 bases align to TRBD1. The V and J ends lost 6 bases and 4 bases, in that order; junction bases with no gene match: 10. The CDR3 runs to 16 residues. The V gene's germline CDR1 is SGHVS and CDR2 FNYEAQ. Written as DNA, the CDR3 is TGTGCCAGCAGGCTCCCCGGACAGGGGATTAATCAGCCCCAGCATTTT. Translation: CASRLPGQGINQPQHF.

The rearrangement joins TRBV4-3 to TRBJ1-2; a weak D match, TRBD1 (6 bases). V shed 3 bases and J shed 6 bases, with 17 bases lying between them. This CDR3 has 15 residues. The V gene's germline CDR1 is LGHNA and CDR2 YSLEER. The CDR3 nucleotides are TGCGCCAGCAGCCATGACTGGACAGCGATACATGGCTACACCTTC. Its translation: CASSHDWTAIHGYTF.

The chain joins TRBV6-1 to TRBJ1-1; TRBD1 might be the D (5 bases). V was cut by 2 bases and J by 2 bases, with 9 bases left in between. The CDR3 length is 14 residues. The germline gives CDR1 MNHNS, CDR2 SASEGT. Here the CDR3 reads CASSEFRGNTEAFF. CDR3 in DNA: TGTGCCAGCAGTGAATTTAGGGGTAACACTGAAGCTTTCTTT.

The chain uses TRBV5-1 and TRBJ2-5; 8 nucleotides line up with TRBD2. Germline V lookup: CDR1 SGHRS, CDR2 YFSETQ. The CDR3 has 15 amino acids. V gave up 5 bases and J gave up 7 bases; unmatched junction bases: 13. This chain's CDR3 is CASRAGASAKGTQYF. In DNA, the CDR3 is TGCGCCAGCAGAGCGGGGGCATCGGCCAAAGGGACCCAGTACTTC.